This T cell receptor beta chain was captured by sequencing in a study of T cells after yellow fever vaccination. Whole-study findings and limits: In post-booster samples, most primary-vaccination clones reappeared (roughly 96% CD4, around 87% CD8).

A 5'RACE template-switching step, the method used to make TCR cDNA, added a universal primer site and UMIs. TCRdb itself ran the 5' RACE reads through MiXCR, one entry per CDR3 protein. The profile covers 70,000 to 80,000 distinct CDR3 sequences, with around 7% appearing a single time and over 25% taken by the ten largest. This clonotype has at least ten counts. The target antigen is unknown. This material consisted of CD8+ T cells sorted from PBMCs, taken about 10 days after the first yellow fever vaccination. This sequence originates from a man aged 18 to 29 who received the YFV17D yellow fever vaccine.

CDR3 in amino acids: CASSLQGLAGADNEQFF. The DNA of the CDR3 is TGTGCCAGCAGCTTGCAGGGACTAGCGGGGGCGGACAATGAGCAGTTCTTC. The chain recombines TRBV12-3 or TRBV12-4 with TRBJ2-1; 14 bases are shared with TRBD2. V lost 6 bases, J lost 5 bases, and 9 bases stayed unmatched. This CDR3 has 17 residues.